This is a list of T cell receptor beta chains from one sample in a study of T cell responses to AZD1222 COVID-19 vaccine. Libraries were prepared by immunoSEQ multiplex PCR; TCRdb keeps only in-frame clonotypes and omits some of them. The sample yields around 120,000 clones, roughly 88% seen once. The material was peripheral blood, obtained on day 0 of AZD1222 vaccination. The receptors derive from an adult in good health. Both conserved end residues are trimmed from each CDR3. The D gene is left open where the match is weak. Expanded clones get a size class; other rows say once, few or many, or leave the size out.

clone size,D gene,V gene,CDR3 length,CDR3 protein
.,.,TRBV21-1,15,ASSKGNRVGRCEKLF
.,.,TRBV4-2,13,ASSQQGLLNYGYT
few,.,TRBV5-6,11,ASSPRSNQPQH
.,TRBD2,TRBV5-8,15,ASSTWGVTGRAETQY
.,.,TRBV6-5,12,ASRNHENTGELF
.,.,TRBV19,14,ASMGRGHHSGNTIY
.,.,TRBV15,12,ATSLYRSTDTQY
.,.,TRBV7-3,15,ASSPITPRVSNYGYT
.,.,TRBV7-9,11,ASSLLGTYEQY
.,.,TRBV19,14,ASLSPKGAGNTEAF
once,.,TRBV7-8,11,ASSRDSNQPQH
.,TRBD2,TRBV7-3,14,ASSPVRRGLATTQY
.,.,TRBV6-5,10,ASRRGVTEAF
.,.,TRBV10-1,11,ASSGGGSYEQY
few,TRBD2,TRBV13,15,ASSLDGPSGYTGELF
.,.,TRBV25-1,13,ATAPVGRPDQPQH
.,TRBD1,TRBV28,13,ASSRPRGQNTEAF
.,.,TRBV3-1/TRBV3-2,10,ASSRLGFEAF
.,.,TRBV7-9,11,ASSPSTVFEAF
once,.,TRBV6-4,9,ASSDGYEQY
.,.,TRBV21-1,13,ASSDKAGFDYGYT
.,TRBD1,TRBV5-6,12,ASSLDPGGNEQY